Listed here is a single T cell receptor beta chain. What it binds is unknown. Unique molecular identifiers were built into the TCRbeta library. One entry per CDR3 protein results from TCRdb running MiXCR on the PCR reads. Found here are 800,000 to 1,000,000 distinct CDR3 sequences, around 30% of them singletons; the top ten hold 25% to 35%. This entry comes from a study of T-cell reconstitution after alpha-beta-depleted transplantation in children. General study points: Recipient T cells and thymic progenitors that survived were the source of the high TCRbeta diversity seen at day 60 in some patients. T-cell counts and diversity at one year following transplant were attributed mainly to newly produced T cells. Reports say that about two months after transplant, the alpha-beta T cells came out of several hundred graft clones that had expanded.

The sample was PBMCs, mostly from graft donor cells, taken 360 days after TCRalphabeta/CD19-depleted stem cell transplant. This clonotype was obtained from a boy younger than two who had a stem cell transplant for SCID, so the T cells may come from the graft donor.

CDR3 protein: CASSPRTGGNIGTDTQYF. CDR3 nucleotides: TGTGCCAGCAGCCCCCGGACAGGGGGCAATATCGGCACAGATACGCAGTATTTT. The V gene is TRBV4-2, the J gene TRBJ2-3, with 11 bases aligning to TRBD1. This CDR3 spans 18 amino acids. Germline values: CDR1 LGHNA, CDR2 YNFKEQ. V shed 4 bases, J shed 1 base, and the junction held 10 bases outside the gene matches.